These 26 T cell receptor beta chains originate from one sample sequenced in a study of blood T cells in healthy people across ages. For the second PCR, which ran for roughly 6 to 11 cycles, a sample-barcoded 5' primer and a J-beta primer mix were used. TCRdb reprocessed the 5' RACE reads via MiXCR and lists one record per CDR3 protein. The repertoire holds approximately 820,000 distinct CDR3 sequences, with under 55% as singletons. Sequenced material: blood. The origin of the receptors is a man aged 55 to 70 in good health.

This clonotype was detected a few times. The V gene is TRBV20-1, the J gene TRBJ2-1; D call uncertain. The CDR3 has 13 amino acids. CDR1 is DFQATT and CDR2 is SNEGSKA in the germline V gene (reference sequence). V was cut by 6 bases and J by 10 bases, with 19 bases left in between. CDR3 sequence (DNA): TGCAGTGCCAGTGAAGGCGCCATGGGCGAGCAGTTCTTC. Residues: CSASEGAMGEQFF.

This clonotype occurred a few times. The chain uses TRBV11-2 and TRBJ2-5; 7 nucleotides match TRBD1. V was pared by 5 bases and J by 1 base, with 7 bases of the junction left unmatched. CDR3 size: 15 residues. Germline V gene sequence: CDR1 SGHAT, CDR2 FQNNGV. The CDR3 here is CASSRGDRVQETQYF. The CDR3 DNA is TGTGCCAGCAGCCGGGGAGACAGGGTCCAAGAGACCCAGTACTTC.

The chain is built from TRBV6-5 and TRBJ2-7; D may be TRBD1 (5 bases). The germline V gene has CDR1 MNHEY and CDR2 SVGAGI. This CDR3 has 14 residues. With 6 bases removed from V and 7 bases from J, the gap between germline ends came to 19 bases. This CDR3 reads CASSLSLSPGEQYF. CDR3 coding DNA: TGTGCCAGCAGCCTCAGCTTGAGCCCAGGGGAGCAGTACTTC.

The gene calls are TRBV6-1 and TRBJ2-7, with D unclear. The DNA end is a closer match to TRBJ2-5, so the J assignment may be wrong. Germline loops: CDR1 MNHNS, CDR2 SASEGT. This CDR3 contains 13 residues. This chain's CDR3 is CASSGRSWETQYF. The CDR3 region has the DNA TGTGCCAGCAGTGGCCGTAGCTGGGAGACCCAGTACTTC.

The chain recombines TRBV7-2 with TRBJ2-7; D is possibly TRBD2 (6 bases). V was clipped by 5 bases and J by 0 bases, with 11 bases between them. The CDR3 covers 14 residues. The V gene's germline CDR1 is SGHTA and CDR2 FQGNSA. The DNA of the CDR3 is TGTGCCAGCAGCCATGCCGGGAGCTCCTACGAGCAGTACTTC. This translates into CASSHAGSSYEQYF.

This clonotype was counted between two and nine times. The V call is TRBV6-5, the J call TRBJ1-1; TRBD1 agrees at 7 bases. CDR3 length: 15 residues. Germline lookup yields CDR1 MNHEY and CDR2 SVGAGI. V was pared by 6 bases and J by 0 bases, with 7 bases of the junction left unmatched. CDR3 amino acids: CASSRGQLLNTEAFF. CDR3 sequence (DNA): TGTGCCAGCAGCAGGGGACAGTTGCTGAACACTGAAGCTTTCTTT.

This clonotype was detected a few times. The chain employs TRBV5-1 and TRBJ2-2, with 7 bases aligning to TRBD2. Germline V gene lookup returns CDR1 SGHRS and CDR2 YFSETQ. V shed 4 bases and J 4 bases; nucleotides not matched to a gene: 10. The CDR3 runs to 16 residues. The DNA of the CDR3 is TGCGCCAGCAGCGAATTGAGCCGGGGGGTCACCGGGGAGCTGTTTTTT. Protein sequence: CASSELSRGVTGELFF.

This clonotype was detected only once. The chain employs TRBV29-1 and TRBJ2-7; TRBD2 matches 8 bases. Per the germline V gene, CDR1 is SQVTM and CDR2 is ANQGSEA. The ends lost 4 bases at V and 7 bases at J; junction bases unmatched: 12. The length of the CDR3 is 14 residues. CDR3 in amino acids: CSVVRGGIYNEQYF. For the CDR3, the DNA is TGCAGCGTTGTACGCGGGGGGATATACAATGAGCAGTACTTC.

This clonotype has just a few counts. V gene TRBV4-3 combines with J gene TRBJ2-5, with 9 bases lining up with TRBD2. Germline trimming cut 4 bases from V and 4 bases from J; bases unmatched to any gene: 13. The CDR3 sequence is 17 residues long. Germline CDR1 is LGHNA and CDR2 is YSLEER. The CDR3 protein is CASSLKGGGEDGETQYF. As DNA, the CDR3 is TGCGCCAGCAGCCTAAAGGGCGGGGGGGAAGACGGAGAGACCCAGTACTTC.

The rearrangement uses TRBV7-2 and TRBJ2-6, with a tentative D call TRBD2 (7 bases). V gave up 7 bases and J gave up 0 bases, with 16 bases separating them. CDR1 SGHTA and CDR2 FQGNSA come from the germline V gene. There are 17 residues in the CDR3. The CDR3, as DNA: TGTGCCAGCACTCGGGGGGCCCGGGTCTCTGGGGCCAACGTCCTGACTTTC. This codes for CASTRGARVSGANVLTF.

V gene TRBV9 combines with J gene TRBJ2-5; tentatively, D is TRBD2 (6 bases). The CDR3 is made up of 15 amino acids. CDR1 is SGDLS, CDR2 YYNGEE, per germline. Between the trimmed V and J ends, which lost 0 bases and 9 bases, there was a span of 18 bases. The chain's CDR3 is CASSVEGLPHGAQYF. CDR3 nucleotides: TGTGCCAGCAGCGTAGAGGGACTTCCCCATGGGGCCCAGTACTTC.

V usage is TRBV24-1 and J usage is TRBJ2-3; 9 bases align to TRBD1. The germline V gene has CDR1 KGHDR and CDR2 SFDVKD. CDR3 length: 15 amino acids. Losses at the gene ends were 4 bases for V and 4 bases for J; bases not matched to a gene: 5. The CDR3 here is CATSDSDRGPDTQYF. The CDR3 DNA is TGTGCCACCAGTGACTCGGACAGGGGACCAGATACGCAGTATTTT.

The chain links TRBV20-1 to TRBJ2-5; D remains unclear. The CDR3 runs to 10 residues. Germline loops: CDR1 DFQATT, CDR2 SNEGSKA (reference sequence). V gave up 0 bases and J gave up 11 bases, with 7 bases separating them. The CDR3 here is CSARDQIQYF. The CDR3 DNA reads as TGCAGTGCTAGAGATCAAATTCAGTACTTC.

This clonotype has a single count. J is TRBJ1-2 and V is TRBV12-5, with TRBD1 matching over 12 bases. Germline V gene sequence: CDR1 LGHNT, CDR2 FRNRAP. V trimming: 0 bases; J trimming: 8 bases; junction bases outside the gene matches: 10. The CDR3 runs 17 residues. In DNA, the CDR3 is TGTGCTAGTGGTTTGGTCTCAAAGGGACAGGGGGCGCGGGGCTACACCTTC. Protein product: CASGLVSKGQGARGYTF.

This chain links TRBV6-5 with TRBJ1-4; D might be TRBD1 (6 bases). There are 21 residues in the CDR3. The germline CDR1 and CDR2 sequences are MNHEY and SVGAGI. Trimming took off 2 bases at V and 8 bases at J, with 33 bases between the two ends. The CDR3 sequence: CASSYRNRRQDSRTSTEKLFF. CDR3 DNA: TGTGCCAGCAGTTACCGAAACCGAAGACAGGATTCAAGAACCTCAACCGAAAAACTGTTTTTT.

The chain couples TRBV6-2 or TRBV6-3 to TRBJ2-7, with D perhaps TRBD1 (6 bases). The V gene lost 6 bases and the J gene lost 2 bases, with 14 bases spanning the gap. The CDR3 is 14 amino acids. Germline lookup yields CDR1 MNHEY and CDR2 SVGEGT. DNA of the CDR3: TGTGCCAGCAGCTACCCGGGACAAACCTACGAGCAGTACTTC. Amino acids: CASSYPGQTYEQYF.

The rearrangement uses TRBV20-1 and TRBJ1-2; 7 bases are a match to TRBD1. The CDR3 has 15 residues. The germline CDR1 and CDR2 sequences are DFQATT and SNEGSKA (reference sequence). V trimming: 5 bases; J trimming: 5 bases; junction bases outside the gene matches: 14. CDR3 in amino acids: CSARTTGERGYGYTF. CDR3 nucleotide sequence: TGCAGTGCTCGTACTACAGGGGAAAGGGGGTATGGCTACACCTTC.

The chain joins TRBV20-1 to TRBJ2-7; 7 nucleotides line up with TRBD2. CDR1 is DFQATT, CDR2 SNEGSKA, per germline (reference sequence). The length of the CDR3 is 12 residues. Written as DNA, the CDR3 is TGCAGGGGTCCACTAGCGTCCTACGAGCAGTACTTC. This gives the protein CRGPLASYEQYF.

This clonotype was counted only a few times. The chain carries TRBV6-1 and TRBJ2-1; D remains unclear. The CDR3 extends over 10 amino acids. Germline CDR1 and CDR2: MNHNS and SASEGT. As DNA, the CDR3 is TGTGCGGCGGCGACCAATGAGCAGTTCTTC. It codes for CAAATNEQFF.

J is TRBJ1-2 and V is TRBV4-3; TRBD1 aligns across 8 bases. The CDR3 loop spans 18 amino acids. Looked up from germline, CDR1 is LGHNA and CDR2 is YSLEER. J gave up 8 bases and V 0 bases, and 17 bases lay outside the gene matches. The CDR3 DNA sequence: TGCGCCAGCAGCCAAGATACGGCAGGGGGCTTTTTCCGGGGAGGCTACACCTTC. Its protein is CASSQDTAGGFFRGGYTF.

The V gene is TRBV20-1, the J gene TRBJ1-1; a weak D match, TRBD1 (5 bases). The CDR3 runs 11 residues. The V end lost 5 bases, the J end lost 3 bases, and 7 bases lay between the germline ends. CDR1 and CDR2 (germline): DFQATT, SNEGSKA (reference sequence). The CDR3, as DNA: TGCAGTGCTTCGGGGGACACTGAAGCTTTCTTT. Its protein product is CSASGDTEAFF.

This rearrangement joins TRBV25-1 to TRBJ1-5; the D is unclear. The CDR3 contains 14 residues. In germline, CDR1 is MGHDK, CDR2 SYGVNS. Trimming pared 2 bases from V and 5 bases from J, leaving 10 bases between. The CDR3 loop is CASSERAAYQPQHF. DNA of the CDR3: TGTGCCAGCAGTGAAAGGGCAGCATATCAGCCCCAGCATTTT.

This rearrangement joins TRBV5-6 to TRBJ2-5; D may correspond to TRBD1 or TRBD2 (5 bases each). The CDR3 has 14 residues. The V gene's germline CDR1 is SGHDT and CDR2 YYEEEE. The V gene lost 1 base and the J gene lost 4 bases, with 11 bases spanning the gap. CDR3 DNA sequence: TGTGCCAGCAGCTTGCCCCGGGACGGAGAGACCCAGTACTTC. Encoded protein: CASSLPRDGETQYF.

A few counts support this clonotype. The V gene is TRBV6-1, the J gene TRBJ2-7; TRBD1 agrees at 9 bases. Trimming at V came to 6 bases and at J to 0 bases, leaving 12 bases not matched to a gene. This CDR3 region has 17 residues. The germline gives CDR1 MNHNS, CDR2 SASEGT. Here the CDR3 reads CASRSRDRARSSYEQYF. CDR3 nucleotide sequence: TGTGCCAGCAGGTCCCGGGACAGGGCGAGGAGCTCCTACGAGCAGTACTTC.

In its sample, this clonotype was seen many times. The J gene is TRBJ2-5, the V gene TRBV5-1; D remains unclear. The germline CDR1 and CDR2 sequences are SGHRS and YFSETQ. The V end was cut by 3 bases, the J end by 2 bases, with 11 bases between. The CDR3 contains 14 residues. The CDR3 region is CASSSRIGQETQYF. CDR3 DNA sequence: TGCGCCAGCAGCTCAAGGATTGGACAAGAGACCCAGTACTTC.

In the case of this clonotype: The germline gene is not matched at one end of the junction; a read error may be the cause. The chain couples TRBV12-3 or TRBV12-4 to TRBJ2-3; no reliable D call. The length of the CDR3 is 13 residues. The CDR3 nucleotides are TGTGCCAGCAGTTTGACTCACACAGACACGCAGTATTTT. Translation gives CASSLTHTDTQYF.